The clone carrying this TCR beta chain has just one count. Its matching antigen is unknown. In the same sample, other DNA sequences code for this CDR3. This sample was included in a study of shared clonotypes between healthy human individuals. Study results and limitations: The naive CD4 repertoires of a handful of donors were compared, and roughly 5% of clonotypes were shared.

Healthy HIV-negative adults with no recent acute infections or vaccinations were recruited as donors. The germline gives CDR1 MDHEN, CDR2 SYDVKM. Trimming stripped 7 bases from V and 0 bases from J, with 2 bases between. This CDR3 has 11 residues. Produced via immunoSEQ multiplex PCR; TCRdb's table is partial and in-frame only. Among 2 million to 2.5 million clones listed, 85% to 95% were seen once. This sequence was found in a young man in good health. Some clones in this sample may be carry-over from other donors' samples. Sequencing input: naive CD4+ T cells from PBMCs. Sample subset: CD45RA+ positively selected. The chain combines TRBV28 with TRBJ2-3, with D unresolved. CDR3 residues: CASTSTDTQYF. CDR3 nucleotides: TGTGCCAGCACAAGCACAGATACGCAGTATTTT.